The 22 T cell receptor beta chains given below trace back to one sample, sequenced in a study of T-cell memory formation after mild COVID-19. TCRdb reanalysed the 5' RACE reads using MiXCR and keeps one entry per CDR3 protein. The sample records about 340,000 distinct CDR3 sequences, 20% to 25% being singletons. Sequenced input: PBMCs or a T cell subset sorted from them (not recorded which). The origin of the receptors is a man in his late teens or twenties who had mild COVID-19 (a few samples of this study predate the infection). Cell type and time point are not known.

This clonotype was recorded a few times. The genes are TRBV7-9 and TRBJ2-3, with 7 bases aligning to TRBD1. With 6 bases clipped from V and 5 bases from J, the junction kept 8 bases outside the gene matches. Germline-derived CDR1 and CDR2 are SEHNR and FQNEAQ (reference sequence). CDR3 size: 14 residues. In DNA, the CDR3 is TGTGCCAGCAGGGCCTCCGGGACAGTAGATACGCAGTATTTT. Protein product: CASRASGTVDTQYF. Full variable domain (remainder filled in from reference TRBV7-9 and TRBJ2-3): DTGVSQNPRHKITKRGQNVTFRCDPISEHNRLYWYRQTLGQGPEFLTYFQNEAQLEKSRLLSDRFSAERPKGSFSTLEIQRTEQGDSAMYLCASRASGTVDTQYFGPGTRLTVL.

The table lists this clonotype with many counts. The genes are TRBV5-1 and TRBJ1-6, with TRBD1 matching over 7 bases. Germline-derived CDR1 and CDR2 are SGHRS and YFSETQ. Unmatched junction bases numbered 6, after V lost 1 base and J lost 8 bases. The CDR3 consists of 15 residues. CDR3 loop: CASSLWQGQYSPLHF. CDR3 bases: TGCGCCAGCAGCTTGTGGCAGGGACAGTATTCACCCCTCCACTTT.

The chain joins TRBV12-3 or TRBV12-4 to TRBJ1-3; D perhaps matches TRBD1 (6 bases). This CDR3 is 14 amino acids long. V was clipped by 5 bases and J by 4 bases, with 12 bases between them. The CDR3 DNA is TGTGCCAGCAGTCTCCCAGGGGCAGGAAACACCATATATTTT. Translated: CASSLPGAGNTIYF.

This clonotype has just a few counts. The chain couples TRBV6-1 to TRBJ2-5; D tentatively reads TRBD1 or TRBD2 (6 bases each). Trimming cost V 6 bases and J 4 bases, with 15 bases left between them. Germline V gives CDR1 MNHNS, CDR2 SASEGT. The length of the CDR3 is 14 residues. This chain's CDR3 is CASSLSQGGETQYF. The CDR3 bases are TGTGCCAGCAGCCTATCACAGGGAGGAGAGACCCAGTACTTC.

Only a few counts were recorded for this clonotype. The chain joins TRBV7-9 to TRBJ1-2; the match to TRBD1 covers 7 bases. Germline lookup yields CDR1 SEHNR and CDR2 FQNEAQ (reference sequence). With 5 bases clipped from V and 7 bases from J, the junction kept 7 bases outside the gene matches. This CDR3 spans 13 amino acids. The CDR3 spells CASSPRQGGGYTF. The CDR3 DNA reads TGTGCCAGCAGCCCGCGACAGGGTGGTGGCTACACCTTC.

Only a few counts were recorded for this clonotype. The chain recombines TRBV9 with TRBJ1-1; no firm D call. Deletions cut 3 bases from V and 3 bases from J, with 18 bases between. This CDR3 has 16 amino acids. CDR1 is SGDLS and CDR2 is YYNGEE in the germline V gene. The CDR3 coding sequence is TGTGCCAGCAGCGGCCATGGTGGAGGTCCGGACACTGAAGCTTTCTTT. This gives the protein CASSGHGGGPDTEAFF.

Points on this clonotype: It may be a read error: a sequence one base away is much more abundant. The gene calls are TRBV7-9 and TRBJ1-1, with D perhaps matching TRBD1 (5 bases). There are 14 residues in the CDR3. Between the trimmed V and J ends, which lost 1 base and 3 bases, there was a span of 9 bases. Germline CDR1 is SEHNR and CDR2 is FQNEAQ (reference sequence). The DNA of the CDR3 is TGTGCCAGCAGCTTAGGGGGGAAGGACACTGAAGCTTTCTTT. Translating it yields CASSLGGKDTEAFF.

The CDR3 nucleotides are TGTGCCAGCATGCGCGACAGTGAGGGTAACGAGCAGTACTTC. Translated, it gives CASMRDSEGNEQYF. This chain links TRBV18 with TRBJ2-7; either TRBD1 or TRBD2 may fit D (5 bases each). V lost 8 bases and J 5 bases, leaving 19 bases between the germline ends. CDR1 is KGHSH, CDR2 LQKENI, per germline. This CDR3 region has 14 residues.

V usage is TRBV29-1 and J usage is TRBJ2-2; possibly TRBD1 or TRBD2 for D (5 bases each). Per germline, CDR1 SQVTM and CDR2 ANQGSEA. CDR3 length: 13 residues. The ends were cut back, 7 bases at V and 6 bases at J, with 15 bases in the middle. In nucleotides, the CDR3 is TGCAGCGCTACCGGGACGGATGCCGGGGAGCTGTTTTTT. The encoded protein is CSATGTDAGELFF.

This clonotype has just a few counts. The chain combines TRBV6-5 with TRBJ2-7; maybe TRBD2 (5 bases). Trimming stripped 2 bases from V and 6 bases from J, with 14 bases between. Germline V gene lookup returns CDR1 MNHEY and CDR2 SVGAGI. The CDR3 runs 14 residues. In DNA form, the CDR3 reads TGTGCCAGCAGTTACCGGCGGGCCGGCGGCGAGCAGTACTTC. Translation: CASSYRRAGGEQYF.

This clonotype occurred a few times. In DNA form, the CDR3 reads TGTGCCAGCAGCCAGGAAATCCGGGGCAGGCTTTACGAGCAGTACGTC. Translated, it gives CASSQEIRGRLYEQYV. The chain couples TRBV6-6 to TRBJ2-7; D may correspond to TRBD1 or TRBD2 (5 bases each). Germline V gene sequence: CDR1 MNHNY, CDR2 SVGAGI (reference sequence). V lost 6 bases, J lost 4 bases, and 22 bases lay in between. The length of the CDR3 is 16 residues.

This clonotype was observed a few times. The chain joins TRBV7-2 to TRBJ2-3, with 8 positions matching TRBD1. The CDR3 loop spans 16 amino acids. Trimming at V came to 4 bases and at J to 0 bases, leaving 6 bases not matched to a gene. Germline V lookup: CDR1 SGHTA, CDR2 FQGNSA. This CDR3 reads CASSWQGASSTDTQYF. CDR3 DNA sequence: TGTGCCAGCAGCTGGCAGGGGGCTTCTAGCACAGATACGCAGTATTTT.

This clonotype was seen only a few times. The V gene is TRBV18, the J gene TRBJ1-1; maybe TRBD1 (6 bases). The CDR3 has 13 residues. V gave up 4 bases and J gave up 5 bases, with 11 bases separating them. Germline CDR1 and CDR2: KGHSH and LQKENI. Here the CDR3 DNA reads TGTGCCAGCTCACAGGGGGGCCGTACTGAAGCTTTCTTT. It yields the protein CASSQGGRTEAFF.

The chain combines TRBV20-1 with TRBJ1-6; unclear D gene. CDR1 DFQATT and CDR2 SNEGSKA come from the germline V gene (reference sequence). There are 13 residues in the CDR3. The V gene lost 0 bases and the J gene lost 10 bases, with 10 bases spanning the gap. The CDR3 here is CSARDQFNSPLHF. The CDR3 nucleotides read TGCAGTGCTAGAGACCAGTTTAACTCACCCCTCCACTTT.

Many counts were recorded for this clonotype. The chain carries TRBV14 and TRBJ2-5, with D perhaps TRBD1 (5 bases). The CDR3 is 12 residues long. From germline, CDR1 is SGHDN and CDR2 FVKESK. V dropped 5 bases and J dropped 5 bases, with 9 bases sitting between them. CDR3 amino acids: CASSRGRETQYF. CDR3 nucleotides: TGTGCCAGCAGCAGGGGCAGGGAGACCCAGTACTTC.

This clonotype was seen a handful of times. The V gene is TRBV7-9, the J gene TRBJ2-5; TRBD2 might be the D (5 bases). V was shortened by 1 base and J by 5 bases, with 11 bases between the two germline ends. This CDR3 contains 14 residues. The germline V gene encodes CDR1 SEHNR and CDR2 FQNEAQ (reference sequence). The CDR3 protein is CASSLEERKETQYF. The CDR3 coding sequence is TGTGCCAGCAGCTTAGAAGAGCGGAAGGAGACCCAGTACTTC.

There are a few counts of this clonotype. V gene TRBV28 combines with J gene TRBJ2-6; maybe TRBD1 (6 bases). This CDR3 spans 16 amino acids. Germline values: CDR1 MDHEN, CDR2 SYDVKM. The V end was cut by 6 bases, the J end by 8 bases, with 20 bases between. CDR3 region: CASSPQKGQQSNVLTF. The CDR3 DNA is TGTGCCAGCAGCCCCCAGAAGGGACAACAATCCAACGTCCTGACTTTC.

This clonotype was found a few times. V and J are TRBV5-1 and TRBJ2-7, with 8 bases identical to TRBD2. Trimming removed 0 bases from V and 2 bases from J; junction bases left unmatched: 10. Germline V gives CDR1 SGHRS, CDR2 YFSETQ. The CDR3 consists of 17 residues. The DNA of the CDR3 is TGCGCCAGCAGCTTGGCGCCGGGGGGGGCTTCCGCCTACGAGCAGTACTTC. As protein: CASSLAPGGASAYEQYF. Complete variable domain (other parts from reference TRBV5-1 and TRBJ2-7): KAGVTQTPRYLIKTRGQQVTLSCSPISGHRSVSWYQQTPGQGLQFLFEYFSETQRNKGNFPGRFSGRQFSNSRSEMNVSTLELGDSALYLCASSLAPGGASAYEQYFGPGTRLTVT.

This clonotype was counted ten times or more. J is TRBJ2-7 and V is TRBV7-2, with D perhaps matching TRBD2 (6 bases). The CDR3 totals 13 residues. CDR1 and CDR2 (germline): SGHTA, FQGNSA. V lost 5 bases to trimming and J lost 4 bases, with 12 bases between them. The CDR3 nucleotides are TGTGCCAGCAGCCCCGGCCGGGGGTACGAGCAGTACTTC. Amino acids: CASSPGRGYEQYF.

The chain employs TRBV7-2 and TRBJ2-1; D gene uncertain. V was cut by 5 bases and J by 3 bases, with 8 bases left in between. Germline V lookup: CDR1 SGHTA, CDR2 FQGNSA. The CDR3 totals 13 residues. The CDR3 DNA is TGTGCCAGCAGCCACGTCGGCTACAATGAGCAGTTCTTC. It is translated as CASSHVGYNEQFF.

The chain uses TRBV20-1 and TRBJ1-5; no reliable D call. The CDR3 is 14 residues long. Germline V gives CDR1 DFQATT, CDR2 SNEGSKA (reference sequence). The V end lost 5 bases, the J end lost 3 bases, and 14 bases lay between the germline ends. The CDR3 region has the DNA TGCAGTGCTTCCCGAGCCAAATACAATCAGCCCCAGCATTTT. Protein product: CSASRAKYNQPQHF.

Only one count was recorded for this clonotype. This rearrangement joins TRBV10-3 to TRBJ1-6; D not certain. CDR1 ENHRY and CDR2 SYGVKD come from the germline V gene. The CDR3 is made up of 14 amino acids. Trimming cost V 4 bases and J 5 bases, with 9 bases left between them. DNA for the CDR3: TGTGCCATCAGTGTCCGGTCGGATAATTCACCCCTCCACTTT. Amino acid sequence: CAISVRSDNSPLHF.